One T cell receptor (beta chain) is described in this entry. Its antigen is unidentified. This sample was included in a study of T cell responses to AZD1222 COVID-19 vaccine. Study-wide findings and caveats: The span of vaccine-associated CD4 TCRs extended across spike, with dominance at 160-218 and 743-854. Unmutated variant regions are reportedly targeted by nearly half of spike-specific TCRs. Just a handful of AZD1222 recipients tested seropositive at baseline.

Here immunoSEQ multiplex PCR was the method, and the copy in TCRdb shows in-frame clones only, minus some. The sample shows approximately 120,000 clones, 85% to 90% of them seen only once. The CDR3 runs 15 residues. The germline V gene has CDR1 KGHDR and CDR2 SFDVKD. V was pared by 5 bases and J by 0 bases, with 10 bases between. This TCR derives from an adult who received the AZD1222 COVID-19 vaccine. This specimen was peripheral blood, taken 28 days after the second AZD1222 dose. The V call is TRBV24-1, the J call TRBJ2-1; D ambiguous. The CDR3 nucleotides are TGTGCCACCAGTGTTGGCGGCAGCTCCTACAATGAGCAGTTCTTC. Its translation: CATSVGGSSYNEQFF.